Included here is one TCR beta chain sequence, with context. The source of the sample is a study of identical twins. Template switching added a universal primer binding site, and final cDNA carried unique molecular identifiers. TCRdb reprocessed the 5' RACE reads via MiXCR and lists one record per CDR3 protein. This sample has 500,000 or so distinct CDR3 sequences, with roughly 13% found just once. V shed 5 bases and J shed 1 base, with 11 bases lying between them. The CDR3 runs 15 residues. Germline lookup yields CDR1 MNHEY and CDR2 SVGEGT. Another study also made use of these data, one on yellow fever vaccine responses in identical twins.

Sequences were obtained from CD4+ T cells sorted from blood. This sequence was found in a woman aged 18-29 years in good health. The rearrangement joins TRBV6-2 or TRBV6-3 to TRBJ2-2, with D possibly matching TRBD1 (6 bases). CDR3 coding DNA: TGTGCCAGCAGTATTCTACAGGGGAACACCGGGGAGCTGTTTTTT. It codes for CASSILQGNTGELFF.